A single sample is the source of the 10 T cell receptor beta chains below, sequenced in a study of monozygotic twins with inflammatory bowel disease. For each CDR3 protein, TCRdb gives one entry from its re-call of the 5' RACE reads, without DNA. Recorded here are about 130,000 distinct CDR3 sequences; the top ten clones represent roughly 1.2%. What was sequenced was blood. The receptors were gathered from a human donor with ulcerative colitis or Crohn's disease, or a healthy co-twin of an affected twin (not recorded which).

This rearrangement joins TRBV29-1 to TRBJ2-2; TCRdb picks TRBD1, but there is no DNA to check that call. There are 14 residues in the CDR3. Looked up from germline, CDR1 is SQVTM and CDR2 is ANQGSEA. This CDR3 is CSVLRQANTGELFF.

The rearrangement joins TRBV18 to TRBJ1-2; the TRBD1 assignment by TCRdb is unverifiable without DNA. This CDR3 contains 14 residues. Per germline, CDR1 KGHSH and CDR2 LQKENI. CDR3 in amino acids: CASYRQGTNYGYTF. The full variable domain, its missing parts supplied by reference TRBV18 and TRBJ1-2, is NAGVMQNPRHLVRRRGQEARLRCSPMKGHSHVYWYRQLPEEGLKFMVYLQKENIIDESGMPKERFSAEFPKEGPSILRIQQVVRGDSAAYFCASYRQGTNYGYTFGSGTRLTVV.

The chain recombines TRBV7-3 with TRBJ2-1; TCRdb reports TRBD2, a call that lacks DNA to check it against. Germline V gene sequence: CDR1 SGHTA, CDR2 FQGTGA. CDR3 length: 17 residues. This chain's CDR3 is CASSPPEGTSGPNEQFF.

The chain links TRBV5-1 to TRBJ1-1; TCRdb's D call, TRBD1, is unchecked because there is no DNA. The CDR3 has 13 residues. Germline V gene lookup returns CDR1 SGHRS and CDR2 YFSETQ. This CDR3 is CASSLGGPTEAFF.

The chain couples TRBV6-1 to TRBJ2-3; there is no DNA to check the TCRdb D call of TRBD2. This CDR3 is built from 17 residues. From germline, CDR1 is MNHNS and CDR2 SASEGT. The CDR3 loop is CASRSGLAGFSTDTQYF.

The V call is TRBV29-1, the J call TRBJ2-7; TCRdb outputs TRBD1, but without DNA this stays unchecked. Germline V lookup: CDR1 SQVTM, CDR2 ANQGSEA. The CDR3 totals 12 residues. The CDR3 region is CSVGQGFDEQYF.

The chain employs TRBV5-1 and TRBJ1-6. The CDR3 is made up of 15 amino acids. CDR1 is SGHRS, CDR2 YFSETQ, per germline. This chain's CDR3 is CASSLGLIYNSPLHF.

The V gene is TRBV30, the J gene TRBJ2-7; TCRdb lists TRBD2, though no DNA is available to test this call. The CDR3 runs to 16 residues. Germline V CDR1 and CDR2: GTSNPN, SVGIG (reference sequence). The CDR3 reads CASEYTTGREVDEQYF.

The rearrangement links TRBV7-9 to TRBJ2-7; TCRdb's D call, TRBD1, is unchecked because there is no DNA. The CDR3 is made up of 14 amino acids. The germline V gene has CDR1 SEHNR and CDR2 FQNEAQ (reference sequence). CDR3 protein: CASSSVDRGHEQYF. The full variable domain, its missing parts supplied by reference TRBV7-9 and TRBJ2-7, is DTGVSQNPRHKITKRGQNVTFRCDPISEHNRLYWYRQTLGQGPEFLTYFQNEAQLEKSRLLSDRFSAERPKGSFSTLEIQRTEQGDSAMYLCASSSVDRGHEQYFGPGTRLTVT.

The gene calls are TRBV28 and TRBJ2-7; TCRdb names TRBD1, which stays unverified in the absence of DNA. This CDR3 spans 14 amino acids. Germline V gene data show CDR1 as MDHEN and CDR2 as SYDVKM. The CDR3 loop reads CASSTRDGTYEQYF.